These 24 T cell receptor beta chains came from one sample sequenced in a study of OX40 agonist ivuxolimab in advanced cancers. Sequencing used immunoSEQ multiplex PCR; TCRdb keeps in-frame clones, though not all of them. This table holds about 56,000 clones, 75% to 85% found once. This sample comprised CD4+ or CD8+ T cells sorted from blood, obtained in a trial of the OX40 agonist ivuxolimab. The receptor source for this set is an adult with an advanced solid tumor such as melanoma, head and neck, liver or kidney cancer.

The J gene is TRBJ2-1, the V gene TRBV20-1, with unresolved D. CDR1 is DFQATT, CDR2 SNEGSKA, per germline (reference sequence). The CDR3 covers 11 residues. With 3 bases removed from V and 7 bases from J, the gap between germline ends came to 7 bases. The CDR3 DNA is TGCAGTGCTAGGGCTACGAATGAGCAGTTCTTC. Translated: CSARATNEQFF.

The chain uses TRBV5-4 and TRBJ1-5, with 7 bases that match TRBD1. Germline V gives CDR1 SGHNT, CDR2 YYREEE (reference sequence). The CDR3 sequence is 15 residues long. V shed 3 bases, J shed 3 bases, and the junction held 6 bases outside the gene matches. As DNA, the CDR3 is TGTGCCAGCAGCTATAACAGGGGAGTCAATCAGCCCCAGCATTTT. This translates into CASSYNRGVNQPQHF.

The chain joins TRBV6-6 to TRBJ2-2, with D uncertain. V was pared by 6 bases and J by 0 bases, with 5 bases between. CDR1 MNHNY and CDR2 SVGAGI come from the germline V gene (reference sequence). This CDR3 region has 13 residues. The CDR3 spells CASSRPNTGELFF. DNA for the CDR3: TGTGCCAGCAGCCGACCGAACACCGGGGAGCTGTTTTTT.

The rearrangement links TRBV7-2 to TRBJ1-3; 7 positions match TRBD1. This CDR3 has 15 amino acids. After removal of 4 bases from V and 2 bases from J, the junction contained 5 bases not matched to a gene. CDR1 is SGHTA and CDR2 is FQGNSA in the germline V gene. CDR3 DNA sequence: TGTGCCAGCAGCTCACATGGGACAGCTGGAAACACCATATATTTT. Translating it yields CASSSHGTAGNTIYF.

This chain joins TRBV29-1 and TRBJ1-1, with 10 bases aligning to TRBD1. The CDR3 contains 12 residues. Germline V gives CDR1 SQVTM, CDR2 ANQGSEA. The junction had 8 bases not matched to a gene; V was cut back by 5 bases and J by 11 bases. The CDR3, as DNA: TGCAGCGTTAGGACAGGGGGGGAGAACGCTTTCTTT. This codes for CSVRTGGENAFF.

The V call is TRBV19, the J call TRBJ1-5, with 10 nucleotides matching TRBD1. Losses at the gene ends were 5 bases for V and 0 bases for J; bases not matched to a gene: 4. This CDR3 spans 16 amino acids. Per germline, CDR1 LNHDA and CDR2 SQIVND (reference sequence). CDR3 DNA sequence: TGTGCCAGTAGTCAGGACAGGGGGTATAGCAATCAGCCCCAGCATTTT. This gives the protein CASSQDRGYSNQPQHF. The full variable domain, with the rest looked up from reference TRBV19 and TRBJ1-5, is DGGITQSPKYLFRKEGQNVTLSCEQNLNHDAMYWYRQDPGQGLRLIYYSQIVNDFQKGDIAEGYSVSREKKESFPLTVTSAQKNPTAFYLCASSQDRGYSNQPQHFGDGTRLSIL.

This chain joins TRBV28 and TRBJ1-2, with TRBD1 matching 7 bases. The ends lost 6 bases at V and 3 bases at J; junction bases unmatched: 19. Germline V CDR1 and CDR2: MDHEN, SYDVKM. The CDR3 length is 18 residues. CDR3 nucleotide sequence: TGTGCCAGCAGCTATTCCAGCATAAGTGGAGGGGGCTACTATGGCTACACCTTC. This gives the protein CASSYSSISGGGYYGYTF.

The rearrangement links TRBV30 to TRBJ2-1; 10 nucleotides align to TRBD2. Losses at the gene ends were 0 bases for V and 6 bases for J; bases not matched to a gene: 5. Germline loops: CDR1 GTSNPN, CDR2 SVGIG (reference sequence). The CDR3 sequence is 15 residues long. The CDR3 DNA is TGTGCCTGGAGTGTAGGTCTAGCGGGAGTCAATGAGCAGTTCTTC. The encoded protein is CAWSVGLAGVNEQFF.

This clone is a singleton in its sample. This sequence joins TRBV7-2 and TRBJ2-3; D not resolved. Germline assignment: CDR1 SGHTA and CDR2 FQGNSA. Trimming shortened V by 6 bases and J by 4 bases, and 11 bases separated the two germline ends. The CDR3 is 13 residues long. CDR3 region: CASRFGSSDTQYF. CDR3 DNA: TGTGCCAGCAGGTTCGGATCGTCAGATACGCAGTATTTT.

This chain uses TRBV7-8 with TRBJ2-3; maybe TRBD2 (7 bases). The CDR3 extends over 18 amino acids. V lost 5 bases, J lost 4 bases, and 25 bases lay in between. Germline V gene data show CDR1 as SGHVS and CDR2 as FQNEAQ. The CDR3 loop reads CASSRGAGGAGYPDTQYF. CDR3 DNA: TGTGCCAGCAGCCGGGGGGCCGGCGGGGCAGGGTACCCAGATACGCAGTATTTT.

J is TRBJ1-5 and V is TRBV2, with D unresolved. V lost 7 bases, J lost 7 bases, and 14 bases lay in between. This CDR3 contains 13 residues. Germline V gene sequence: CDR1 SNHLY, CDR2 FYNNEI. The CDR3 DNA reads TGTGCCAGCACGATGGAGGAAGGACAGCCCCAGCATTTT. It specifies CASTMEEGQPQHF.

V and J are TRBV2 and TRBJ1-6; D might be TRBD1 (5 bases). Germline V gene lookup returns CDR1 SNHLY and CDR2 FYNNEI. V was cut by 1 base and J by 9 bases, with 19 bases left in between. The CDR3 contains 17 residues. CDR3 sequence reads: CASSEEGGRGLSSPLHF. The CDR3 region has the DNA TGTGCCAGCAGTGAAGAGGGAGGGCGGGGCCTAAGTTCACCCCTCCACTTT. The full variable domain, with the rest looked up from reference TRBV2 and TRBJ1-6, is EPEVTQTPSHQVTQMGQEVILRCVPISNHLYFYWYRQILGQKVEFLVSFYNNEISEKSEIFDDQFSVERPDGSNFTLKIRSTKLEDSAMYFCASSEEGGRGLSSPLHFGNGTRLTVT.

The J gene is TRBJ1-2, the V gene TRBV28; 8 nucleotides match TRBD1. Germline CDR1 and CDR2: MDHEN and SYDVKM. This CDR3 is built from 14 residues. The V segment lost 3 bases and the J segment 6 bases; nucleotides outside the gene matches: 6. CDR3 sequence: CASSLSGQGNGYTF. In nucleotides, the CDR3 is TGTGCCAGCAGTTTGTCCGGACAGGGCAATGGCTACACCTTC.

This rearrangement joins TRBV2 to TRBJ2-1, with D unresolved. This CDR3 has 15 amino acids. V lost 2 bases and J 10 bases, leaving 18 bases between the germline ends. Germline CDR1 and CDR2: SNHLY and FYNNEI. In nucleotides, the CDR3 is TGTGCCAGCAGTGAATTAGCCCTACCCACTTGGGAGCAGTTCTTC. Translating gives CASSELALPTWEQFF.

J is TRBJ2-4 and V is TRBV20-1; D not certain. The J call may be faulty, since TRBJ2-7 better matches the DNA end. The CDR3 is 10 amino acids. The germline CDR1 and CDR2 sequences are DFQATT and SNEGSKA (reference sequence). CDR3 DNA sequence: TGCAGTGCTAGGGTAGTCGAGCAGTACTTC. It yields the protein CSARVVEQYF.

V gene TRBV18 combines with J gene TRBJ1-2; 7 bases are a match to TRBD1. J was trimmed by 8 bases and V by 3 bases; bases with no gene match: 6. This CDR3 is 13 amino acids long. The V gene's germline CDR1 is KGHSH and CDR2 LQKENI. In DNA, the CDR3 is TGTGCCAGCTCACCGGACAGGATAATCGGCTACACCTTC. Translation gives CASSPDRIIGYTF.

The V gene is TRBV11-2, the J gene TRBJ1-6; D gene ambiguous. The CDR3 contains 16 residues. Germline V gene lookup returns CDR1 SGHAT and CDR2 FQNNGV. Trimming removed 5 bases from V and 5 bases from J, with 16 bases in between. The CDR3 DNA reads as TGTGCCAGCAGCCCAAGGGTACAGACCAATAATTCACCCCTCCACTTT. Residues: CASSPRVQTNNSPLHF.

This clone was found once. CDR3 sequence (DNA): TGTGCCTGGAGTGCCAGGTGGGACGAGCAGTACTTC. This sequence encodes CAWSARWDEQYF. The rearrangement uses TRBV30 and TRBJ2-7; D is uncertain. Trimming left V 1 base short and J 5 bases short, with 9 bases between. Germline CDR1 GTSNPN, CDR2 SVGIG (reference sequence). This CDR3 region has 12 residues. Combining the CDR3 with reference TRBV30 and TRBJ2-7 gives the whole variable domain SQTIHQWPATLVQPVGSPLSLECTVEGTSNPNLYWYRQAAGRGLQLLFYSVGIGQISSEVPQNLSASRPQDRQFILSSKKLLLSDSGFYLCAWSARWDEQYFGPGTRLTVT.

This clone showed up just a few times. V usage is TRBV29-1 and J usage is TRBJ2-5, with 8 bases lining up with TRBD2. Germline assignment: CDR1 SQVTM and CDR2 ANQGSEA. After removal of 6 bases from V and 2 bases from J, the junction contained 11 bases not matched to a gene. CDR3 length: 15 residues. CDR3 protein: CSVAVAGGGQETQYF. CDR3 sequence (DNA): TGCAGCGTCGCTGTGGCGGGAGGTGGGCAAGAGACCCAGTACTTC.

The CDR3 region has the DNA TGTGCCAGCAGTTCGCCGGGGAGCGGGAGCGACGAGCAGTACTTC. It is translated as CASSSPGSGSDEQYF. The chain employs TRBV27 and TRBJ2-7, with TRBD2 matching over 8 bases. After removal of 4 bases from V and 5 bases from J, the junction contained 10 bases not matched to a gene. Germline V lookup: CDR1 MNHEY, CDR2 SMNVEV (reference sequence). CDR3 length: 15 amino acids.

V is TRBV7-8 and J is TRBJ2-5; D possibly corresponds to TRBD2 (6 bases). V was clipped by 5 bases and J by 9 bases, with 19 bases between them. Germline CDR1 SGHVS, CDR2 FQNEAQ. This CDR3 has 14 residues. The CDR3 DNA reads TGTGCCAGCAGCCCCGGGCGGGACTTACCGTCCCAGTACTTC. This sequence encodes CASSPGRDLPSQYF.

The rearrangement uses TRBV29-1 and TRBJ2-1; possibly TRBD2 for D (6 bases). V lost 7 bases, J lost 5 bases, and 18 bases lay in between. Looked up from germline, CDR1 is SQVTM and CDR2 is ANQGSEA. The CDR3 runs 14 residues. Here the CDR3 reads CSGIPGVGHNEQFF. The CDR3 nucleotides read TGCAGCGGGATCCCGGGGGTGGGCCACAATGAGCAGTTCTTC.

This clone was seen just once. The chain joins TRBV5-1 to TRBJ2-1, with D uncertain. The ends were cut back, 3 bases at V and 8 bases at J, with 6 bases in the middle. The CDR3 has 11 amino acids. Germline CDR1 SGHRS, CDR2 YFSETQ. Here the CDR3 reads CASSSWDEQFF. The CDR3 coding sequence is TGCGCCAGCAGCTCGTGGGATGAGCAGTTCTTC.

The genes are TRBV5-6 and TRBJ2-6; D is perhaps TRBD1 or TRBD2 (5 bases each). The CDR3 consists of 16 residues. Germline CDR1 reads SGHDT; CDR2 reads YYEEEE. V lost 4 bases to trimming and J lost 0 bases, with 11 bases between them. The CDR3 DNA reads TGTGCCAGCAGCCCTGGGGACGGCTCTGGGGCCAACGTCCTGACTTTC. It codes for CASSPGDGSGANVLTF. The full variable domain, in which reference TRBV5-6 and TRBJ2-6 provide the parts outside the CDR3, is DAGVTQSPTHLIKTRGQQVTLRCSPKSGHDTVSWYQQALGQGPQFIFQYYEEEERQRGNFPDRFSGHQFPNYSSELNVNALLLGDSALYLCASSPGDGSGANVLTFGAGSRLTVL.